The rows below give T cell receptor beta chains drawn from one sample of a study of cytomegalovirus exposure and HLA in healthy donors. The repertoire was sequenced with immunoSEQ multiplex PCR; TCRdb's copy has only in-frame clones and lacks some. The profile shows under 200,000 clones, around 63% of them singletons. Sequenced: PBMCs. The receptor set was obtained from a woman in her late teens or twenties in good health and CMV-seropositive. Both conserved end residues are part of each CDR3. The order of the fields is D gene, V gene, clone size, J gene, CDR3 protein, CDR3 DNA. A D gene is named only where the DNA matches it firmly. Where a row states a size, it is once, few, many or the class of an expanded clone; other rows omit it.

d_call: NA; v_call: TRBV29-1; clone_size: NA; j_call: TRBJ2-7; cdr3_aa: CSVGTSPHEQYF; cdr3_nt: TGCAGCGTTGGTACTAGCCCCCACGAGCAGTACTTC
d_call: NA; v_call: TRBV14; clone_size: NA; j_call: TRBJ2-1; cdr3_aa: CASSQTEQAYNEQFF; cdr3_nt: TGTGCCAGCAGCCAGACGGAACAGGCCTACAATGAGCAGTTCTTC
d_call: NA; v_call: TRBV19; clone_size: NA; j_call: TRBJ2-7; cdr3_aa: CASSNPAVSYEQYF; cdr3_nt: TGTGCCAGTAGCAACCCCGCGGTCTCCTACGAGCAGTACTTC
d_call: NA; v_call: TRBV6-5; clone_size: NA; j_call: TRBJ2-2; cdr3_aa: CAIQGNTGELFF; cdr3_nt: TGTGCGATTCAGGGAAACACCGGGGAGCTGTTTTTT
d_call: NA; v_call: TRBV7-9; clone_size: NA; j_call: TRBJ1-2; cdr3_aa: CAKTTGLGGYTF; cdr3_nt: TGTGCCAAGACCACAGGTTTGGGTGGCTACACCTTC
d_call: TRBD2; v_call: TRBV19; clone_size: NA; j_call: TRBJ2-1; cdr3_aa: CASSLGLAGTSYNEQFF; cdr3_nt: TGTGCCAGTAGTCTCGGACTAGCGGGGACCTCCTACAATGAGCAGTTCTTC
d_call: NA; v_call: TRBV28; clone_size: few; j_call: TRBJ1-1; cdr3_aa: CASTPRGGNTEAFF; cdr3_nt: TGTGCCAGCACCCCAAGAGGGGGGAACACTGAAGCTTTCTTT
d_call: TRBD1; v_call: TRBV7-6; clone_size: NA; j_call: TRBJ2-2; cdr3_aa: CASSLESSGQANTGELFF; cdr3_nt: TGTGCCAGCAGCTTAGAGTCTTCGGGACAGGCGAACACCGGGGAGCTGTTTTTT
d_call: NA; v_call: TRBV12-5; clone_size: NA; j_call: TRBJ1-1; cdr3_aa: CASGLVLLRVNTEAFF; cdr3_nt: TGTGCTAGTGGTTTGGTACTCTTGAGGGTGAACACTGAAGCTTTCTTT
d_call: NA; v_call: TRBV7-9; clone_size: once; j_call: TRBJ1-1; cdr3_aa: CASSAGPNTEAFF; cdr3_nt: TGTGCCAGCAGCGCAGGCCCGAACACTGAAGCTTTCTTT
d_call: NA; v_call: TRBV13; clone_size: NA; j_call: TRBJ2-5; cdr3_aa: CASSSPSGEQYF; cdr3_nt: TGTGCCAGCAGCTCCCCCTCGGGGGAGCAGTACTTC
d_call: TRBD1; v_call: TRBV7-9; clone_size: NA; j_call: TRBJ2-1; cdr3_aa: CASSLVNRGLNEQFF; cdr3_nt: TGTGCCAGCAGCTTAGTTAACAGGGGGCTCAATGAGCAGTTCTTC
d_call: NA; v_call: TRBV7-9; clone_size: few; j_call: TRBJ1-2; cdr3_aa: CASSLIEKNYGYTF; cdr3_nt: TGTGCCAGCAGCTTAATTGAGAAGAACTATGGCTACACCTTC
d_call: NA; v_call: TRBV7-2; clone_size: few; j_call: TRBJ2-7; cdr3_aa: CASSERPRVGETYEQYF; cdr3_nt: TGTGCCAGCAGCGAACGGCCTCGGGTAGGGGAAACCTACGAGCAGTACTTC
d_call: TRBD2; v_call: TRBV6-5; clone_size: NA; j_call: TRBJ2-1; cdr3_aa: CASRAGGSSYNEQFF; cdr3_nt: TGTGCCAGCAGAGCGGGGGGGAGCTCCTACAATGAGCAGTTCTTC
d_call: TRBD1; v_call: TRBV5-1; clone_size: NA; j_call: TRBJ1-6; cdr3_aa: CASSFQQGDYSPLHF; cdr3_nt: TGCGCCAGCAGCTTCCAGCAGGGGGATTATTCACCCCTCCACTTT
d_call: TRBD1; v_call: TRBV28; clone_size: few; j_call: TRBJ2-5; cdr3_aa: CASSRDRGTERETQYF; cdr3_nt: TGTGCCAGCTCTAGGGACAGGGGGACGGAGAGGGAGACCCAGTACTTC
d_call: TRBD1; v_call: TRBV6-6; clone_size: NA; j_call: TRBJ2-3; cdr3_aa: CASSYNRGATDTQYF; cdr3_nt: TGTGCCAGCAGTTACAACAGGGGCGCCACAGATACGCAGTATTTT
d_call: TRBD2; v_call: TRBV6-5; clone_size: once; j_call: TRBJ2-5; cdr3_aa: CASGLAGAQETQYF; cdr3_nt: TGTGCCAGCGGACTAGCGGGAGCCCAAGAGACCCAGTACTTC